This TCR beta chain derives from a study of PD-1 blockade in classical Hodgkin lymphoma. Background on the study: The patients were dosed with nivolumab 3 mg/kg, infused intravenously every 2 weeks. Findings and limits, study-wide: What drove the repertoire differences, possibly disease activity or prior therapy, has not been defined. Whereas CD4+ TCR diversity had risen significantly by C4D1, CD8+ TCR diversity had not.

For this clone: The antigen is undetermined.

CDR3 length: 15 residues. The trim removed 0 bases at V and 6 bases at J, leaving 0 bases unmatched. Germline V CDR1 and CDR2: SGDLS, YYNGEE. Every patient relapsed after autologous stem cell transplantation, and brentuximab vedotin exposure varied. TCRdb's table, derived via immunoSEQ multiplex PCR, lists solely in-frame clones and lacks some. This table has 95,000 to 100,000 clones, 80% to 90% appearing once. The V gene is TRBV9, the J gene TRBJ1-6; TRBD1 agrees at 10 bases. The starting material was peripheral blood mononuclear cells (PBMCs), obtained before the second cycle of nivolumab. The TCR comes from a human donor with classical Hodgkin lymphoma. For the CDR3, the DNA is TGTGCCAGCAGCGTAGGGACAGGGGGTAATTCACCCCTCCACTTT. Amino acid sequence: CASSVGTGGNSPLHF.